This T cell receptor (beta chain) stems from a study of cytomegalovirus exposure and HLA in healthy donors. Findings and limits, study-wide: Highly shared variants forming one cluster were likely a sequencing artifact. When analyzed later, the rates of TCR association showed variation by HLA locus, with DRB1 the most and HLA-C the fewest. Within an earlier analysis, most TCR beta V segments proved productive either about 87% or about 30% of the time. The authors excluded some V segments, including TRBV6-2 and TRBV6-3, as indistinguishable.

A word on this clone: Its antigen remains unknown.

The V end lost 6 bases, the J end lost 1 base, and 12 bases lay between the germline ends. The length of the CDR3 is 14 residues. The germline gives CDR1 KGHSH, CDR2 LQKENI. In the PCR, 60 Vbeta and 13 Jbeta primers were used. Produced via immunoSEQ multiplex PCR; TCRdb's table is partial and in-frame only. Here the sample spans 79,000 or so clones, 65% to 75% being singletons. The chain carries TRBV18 and TRBJ1-1; D remains ambiguous. The source material was PBMCs. The clonotype originates from a woman aged 35 to 49 in good health and CMV-seropositive. DNA of the CDR3: TGTGCCAGCTCCCGGTCCGGGGAGAACACTGAAGCTTTCTTT. Translated: CASSRSGENTEAFF.